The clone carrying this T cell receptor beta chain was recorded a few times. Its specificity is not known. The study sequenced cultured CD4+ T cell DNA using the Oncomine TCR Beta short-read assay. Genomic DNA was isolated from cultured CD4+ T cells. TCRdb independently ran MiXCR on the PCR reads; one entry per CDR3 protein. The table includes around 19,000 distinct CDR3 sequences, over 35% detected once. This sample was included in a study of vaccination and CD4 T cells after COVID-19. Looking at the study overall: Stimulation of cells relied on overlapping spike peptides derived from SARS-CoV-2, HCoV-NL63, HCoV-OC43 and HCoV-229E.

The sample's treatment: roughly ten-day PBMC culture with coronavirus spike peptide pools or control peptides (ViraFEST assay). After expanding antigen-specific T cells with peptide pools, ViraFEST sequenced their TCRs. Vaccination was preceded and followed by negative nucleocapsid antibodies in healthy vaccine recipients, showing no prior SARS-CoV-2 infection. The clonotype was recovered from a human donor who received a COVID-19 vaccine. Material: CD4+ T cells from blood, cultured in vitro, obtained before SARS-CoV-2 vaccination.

This CDR3 is CASRMDRANYGYTF. CDR3 nucleotides: TGTGCCAGCAGAATGGACAGGGCCAACTATGGCTACACCTTC. This chain connects TRBV6-1 to TRBJ1-2; the match to TRBD1 covers 8 bases. The J segment lost 2 bases and the V segment lost 6 bases, leaving 5 bases of the junction unmatched. The length of the CDR3 is 14 residues. CDR1 is MNHNS and CDR2 is SASEGT in the germline V gene.